This TCR beta chain was sequenced for a study of blood T cell repertoires in COVID-19 (TCRdb year 2020). Describing the broader study: The collaborator samples originated in the United States, Italy and Spain and spanned the acute and convalescent phases of COVID-19. The material from the prospective study consisted of cDNA or gDNA derived from T cells, B-cell-depleted T cells, or PBMCs. Deeply sampled blood TCRbeta repertoires from subjects exposed to, actively infected with, or recovered from COVID-19 were included in the dataset. The repertoires were released in a freely available public database meant as a resource for research on the immune response to SARS-CoV-2. Samples were obtained from the ongoing ImmuneRACE study (first 160 participants) and from over a thousand subjects provided by 6 global collaborators. The sample metadata nearly always contained a de-identified subject ID, COVID-19 status, age in years and sex. Where available, HLA class I and class II types were obtained from metadata supplied by the sample provider rather than from assay-based typing.

The immunoSEQ Assay, a bias-controlled multiplex PCR, was used to amplify TCRbeta CDR3 regions from genomic DNA. Turning to the authors' computational methods: Within the assay, amplification of reference gene primers was used to estimate how many nucleated cells each sample contained. To quantify the absolute abundance of each unique TCRbeta CDR3 rearrangement, sequence reads were collapsed and filtered. Productive Simpson clonality was computed per sample as the square root of Simpson's diversity index over productive rearrangements. TCRdb holds this immuneACCESS table with in-frame rearrangements only. Some clones are missing; in checked studies, unresolved V genes explain under half, and the rest has no known cause. The DNA was the basis for D and trimming; V, J and clone size are from that table. Within this sample are approximately 110,000 clones, with roughly 84% of them counted one time only. The ten largest clones take up around 2.2% of the sample.

The germline V gene encodes CDR1 MGHRA and CDR2 YSYEKL. Its CDR3 holds 15 amino acids, cysteine through phenylalanine. Only the CDR3 portion is preserved as DNA: 45 bases, with reading frame beginning at the first base. At the junction V is shortened by 2 bases and J by 6 bases, with 17 bases in between. With respect to this clone: Which antigen it targets is not known. Per-base quality was not reported, and no clone a single base away is much larger than it.

Whole blood was collected in K2EDTA tubes by collaborating institutions according to the institutions' own protocols. Collaborator samples were shipped for TCRbeta analysis as frozen whole blood, isolated PBMCs, or DNA extracted from either sample type. The full study reports these points: How much clinical and demographic metadata was included differed by source and by participant, and the metadata was provided uncurated.

Sample: peripheral blood. The receptor's source is a human donor in a cohort sampled during active COVID-19. Recombination joined TRBV4-1 with TRBJ2-7; TRBD2 could be the D gene, as 7 bases match. The CDR3 loop reads CASSQKWGGRGEQYF. DNA sequence: TGCGCCAGCAGCCAAAAGTGGGGGGGCCGGGGCGAGCAGTACTTC.